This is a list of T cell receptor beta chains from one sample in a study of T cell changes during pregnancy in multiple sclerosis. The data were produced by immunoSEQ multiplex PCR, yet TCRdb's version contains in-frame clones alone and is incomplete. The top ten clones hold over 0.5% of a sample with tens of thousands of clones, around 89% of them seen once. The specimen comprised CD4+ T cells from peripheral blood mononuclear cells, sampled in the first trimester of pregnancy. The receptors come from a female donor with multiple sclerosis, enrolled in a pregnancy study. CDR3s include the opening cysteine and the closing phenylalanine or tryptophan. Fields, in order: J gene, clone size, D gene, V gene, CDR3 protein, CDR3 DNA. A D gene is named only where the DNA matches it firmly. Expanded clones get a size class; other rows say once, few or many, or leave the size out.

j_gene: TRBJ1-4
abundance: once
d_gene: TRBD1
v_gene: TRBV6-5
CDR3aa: CASTKGPGGEKLFF
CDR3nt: TGTGCCAGCACCAAGGGTCCAGGGGGTGAAAAACTGTTTTTT

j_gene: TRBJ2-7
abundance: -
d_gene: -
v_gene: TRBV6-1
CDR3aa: CASSGVRVKQYF
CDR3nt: TGTGCCAGCAGTGGGGTCCGGGTAAAGCAGTACTTC

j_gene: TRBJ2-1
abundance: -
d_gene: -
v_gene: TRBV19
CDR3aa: CASSARLEIHEQFF
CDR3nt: TGTGCCAGTAGCGCCAGACTAGAGATACATGAGCAGTTCTTC

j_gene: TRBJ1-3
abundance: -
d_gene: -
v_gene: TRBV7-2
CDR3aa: CASSLSRVAGNTIYF
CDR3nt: TGTGCCAGCAGCTTATCTCGGGTGGCCGGAAACACCATATATTTT

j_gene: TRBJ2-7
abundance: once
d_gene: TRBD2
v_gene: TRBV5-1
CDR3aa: CASRRTSGRLTSYEQYF
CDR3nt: TGCGCCAGCAGACGGACTAGCGGGAGGTTGACTTCCTACGAGCAGTACTTC

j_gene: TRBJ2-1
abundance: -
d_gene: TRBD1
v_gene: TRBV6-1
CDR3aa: CASSGTGGNEQFF
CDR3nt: TGTGCCAGCAGTGGTACAGGGGGCAATGAGCAGTTCTTC

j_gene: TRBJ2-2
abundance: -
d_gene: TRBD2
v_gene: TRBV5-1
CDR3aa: CASRASGVNTGELFF
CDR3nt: TGCGCCAGCAGAGCTAGCGGGGTAAACACCGGGGAGCTGTTTTTT

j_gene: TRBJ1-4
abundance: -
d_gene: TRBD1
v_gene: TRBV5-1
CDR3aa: CASSLRTGDEKLFF
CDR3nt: TGCGCCAGCAGCTTGCGGACAGGGGATGAAAAACTGTTTTTT

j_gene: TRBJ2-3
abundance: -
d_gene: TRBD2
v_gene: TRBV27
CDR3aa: CASTPWTSGKTTDTQYF
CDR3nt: TGTGCCAGCACACCCTGGACTAGCGGGAAAACCACAGATACGCAGTATTTT

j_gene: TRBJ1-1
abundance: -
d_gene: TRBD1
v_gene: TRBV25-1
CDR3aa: CASTESTGQLAEAFF
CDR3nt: TGTGCCAGCACTGAATCGACAGGGCAGCTCGCTGAAGCTTTCTTT

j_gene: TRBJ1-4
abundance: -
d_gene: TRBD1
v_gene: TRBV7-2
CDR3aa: CASSYRQGAEKLFF
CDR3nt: TGTGCCAGCAGCTACCGACAGGGGGCAGAAAAACTGTTTTTT

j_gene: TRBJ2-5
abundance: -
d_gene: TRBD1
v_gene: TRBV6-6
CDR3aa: CASRWTGANQETQYF
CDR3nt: TGTGCCAGCAGATGGACAGGGGCGAACCAAGAGACCCAGTACTTC

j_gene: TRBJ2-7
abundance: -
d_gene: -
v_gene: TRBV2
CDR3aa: CASRQASSYEQYF
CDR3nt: TGTGCCAGCAGACAGGCGAGCTCCTACGAGCAGTACTTC

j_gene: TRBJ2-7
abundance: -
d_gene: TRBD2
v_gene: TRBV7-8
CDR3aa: CASSSTSVAYEQYF
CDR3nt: TGTGCCAGCAGTTCGACTAGCGTTGCCTACGAGCAGTACTTC

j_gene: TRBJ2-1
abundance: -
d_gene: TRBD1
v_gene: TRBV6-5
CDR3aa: CASSYRPHGTGGKQFF
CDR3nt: TGTGCCAGCAGTTACCGGCCTCACGGGACAGGGGGGAAGCAGTTCTTC

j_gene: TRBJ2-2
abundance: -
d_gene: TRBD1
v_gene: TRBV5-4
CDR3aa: CASRKDRANTGELFF
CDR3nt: TGTGCCAGCAGAAAGGACAGGGCGAACACCGGGGAGCTGTTTTTT

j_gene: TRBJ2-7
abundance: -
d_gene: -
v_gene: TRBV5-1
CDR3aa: CASSAHYEQYF
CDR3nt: TGCGCCAGCAGCGCACACTACGAGCAGTACTTC

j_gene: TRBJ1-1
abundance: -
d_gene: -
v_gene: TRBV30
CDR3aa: CAWSVRGNTEAFF
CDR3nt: TGTGCCTGGAGTGTACGGGGAAACACTGAAGCTTTCTTT

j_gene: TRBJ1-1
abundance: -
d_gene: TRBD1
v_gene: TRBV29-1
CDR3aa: CSVEGGTGSPEAFF
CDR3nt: TGCAGCGTTGAAGGTGGGACAGGTAGCCCTGAAGCTTTCTTT

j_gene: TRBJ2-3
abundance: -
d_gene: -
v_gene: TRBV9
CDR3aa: CASSLSTDTQYF
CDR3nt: TGTGCCAGCAGCCTCAGCACAGATACGCAGTATTTT

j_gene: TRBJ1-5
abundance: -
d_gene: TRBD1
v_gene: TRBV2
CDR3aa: CASSPEQTGGLQPQHF
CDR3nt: TGTGCCAGCAGCCCCGAACAGACAGGGGGCCTCCAGCCCCAGCATTTT

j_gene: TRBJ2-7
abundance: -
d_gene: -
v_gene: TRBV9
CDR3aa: CASSVAAGAYEQYF
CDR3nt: TGTGCCAGCAGCGTAGCGGCAGGCGCTTACGAGCAGTACTTC

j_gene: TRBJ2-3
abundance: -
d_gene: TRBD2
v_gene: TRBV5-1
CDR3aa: CASSRGLAGSFGGTDTQYF
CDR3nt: TGCGCCAGCAGTCGAGGACTAGCGGGAAGTTTCGGGGGGACAGATACGCAGTATTTT

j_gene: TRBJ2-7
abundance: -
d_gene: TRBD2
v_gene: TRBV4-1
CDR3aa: CASSQDWAPGLAGGRYEQYF
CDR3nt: TGCGCCAGCAGCCAAGATTGGGCCCCGGGACTAGCGGGAGGTCGGTACGAGCAGTACTTC

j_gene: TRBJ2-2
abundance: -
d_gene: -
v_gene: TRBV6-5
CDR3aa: CATQPGGTNTGELFF
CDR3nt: TGTGCCACCCAACCCGGGGGAACGAACACCGGGGAGCTGTTTTTT

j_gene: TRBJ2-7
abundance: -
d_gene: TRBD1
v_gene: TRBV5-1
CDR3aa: CASSKQGPTNEQYF
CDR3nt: TGCGCCAGCAGCAAACAGGGGCCGACTAACGAGCAGTACTTC

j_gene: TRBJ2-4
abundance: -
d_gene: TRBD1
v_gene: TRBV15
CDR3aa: CATSIPGPDRVEYF
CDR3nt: TGTGCCACCAGCATTCCGGGGCCCGACAGGGTCGAGTACTTC

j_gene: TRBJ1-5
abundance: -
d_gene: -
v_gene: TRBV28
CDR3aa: CASSLPRSTQHF
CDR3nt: TGTGCCAGCAGTTTACCCCGGTCGACCCAGCATTTT

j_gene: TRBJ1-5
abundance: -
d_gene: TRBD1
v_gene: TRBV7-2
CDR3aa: CASSLAPGQGAVSNQPQHF
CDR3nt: TGTGCCAGCAGCTTAGCCCCGGGACAGGGGGCTGTTAGCAATCAGCCCCAGCATTTT

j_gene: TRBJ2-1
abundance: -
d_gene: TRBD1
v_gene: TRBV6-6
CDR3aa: CASSPTDRARYNEQFF
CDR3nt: TGTGCCAGCAGTCCGACGGACAGGGCTCGCTACAATGAGCAGTTCTTC

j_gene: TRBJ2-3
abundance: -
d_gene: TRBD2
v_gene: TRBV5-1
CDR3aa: CASRSTSGTSGRAQYF
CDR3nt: TGCGCCAGCAGGTCTACTTCCGGGACTAGCGGGAGAGCGCAGTATTTT

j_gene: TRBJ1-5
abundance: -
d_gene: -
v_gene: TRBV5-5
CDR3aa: CASSLESGLGNQPQHF
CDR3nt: TGTGCCAGCAGCTTGGAATCCGGGTTGGGCAATCAGCCCCAGCATTTT

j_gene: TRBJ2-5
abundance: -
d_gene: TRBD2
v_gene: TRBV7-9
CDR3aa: CASSLGAASGSKETQYF
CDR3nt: TGTGCCAGCAGCTTAGGGGCGGCTAGCGGGAGTAAAGAGACCCAGTACTTC

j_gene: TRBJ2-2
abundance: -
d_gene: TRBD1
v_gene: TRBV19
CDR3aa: CASSIDRGTTGELFF
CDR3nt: TGTGCCAGTAGTATTGACAGGGGGACCACCGGGGAGCTGTTTTTT

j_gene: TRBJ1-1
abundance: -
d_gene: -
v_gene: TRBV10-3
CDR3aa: CAISETVNTEAFF
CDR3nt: TGTGCCATCAGTGAGACAGTAAACACTGAAGCTTTCTTT

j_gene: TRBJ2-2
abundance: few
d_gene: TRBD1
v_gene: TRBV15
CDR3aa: CATSRNRGTGELFF
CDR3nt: TGTGCCACCAGCAGAAACAGGGGCACCGGGGAGCTGTTTTTT

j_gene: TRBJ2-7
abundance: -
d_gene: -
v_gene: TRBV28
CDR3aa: CASSFWASANSYEQYF
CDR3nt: TGTGCCAGCAGCTTTTGGGCTAGCGCAAACTCCTACGAGCAGTACTTC

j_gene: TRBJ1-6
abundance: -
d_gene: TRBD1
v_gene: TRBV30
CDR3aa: CAWSRDRVNSPLHF
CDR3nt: TGTGCCTGGAGCCGGGACAGGGTAAATTCACCCCTCCACTTT

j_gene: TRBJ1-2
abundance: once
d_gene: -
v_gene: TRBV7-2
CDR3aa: CASSPTGSANYGYTF
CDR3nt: TGTGCCAGCAGTCCGACAGGTTCAGCTAACTATGGCTACACCTTC

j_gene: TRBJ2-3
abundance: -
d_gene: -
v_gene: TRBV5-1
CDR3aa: CASSLFMTDTQYF
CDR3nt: TGCGCCAGCAGCTTGTTTATGACAGATACGCAGTATTTT